The rows below give T cell receptor beta chains drawn from one sample of a study of T-cell reconstitution after alpha-beta-depleted transplantation in children. Via MiXCR, TCRdb re-called the PCR reads, giving one row per CDR3 protein. The repertoire holds hundreds of thousands of distinct CDR3 sequences, with approximately 16% as singletons. The input for sequencing was PBMCs from the stem cell graft donor, taken from the stem cell graft. Receptors were obtained from a human donor who donated a stem cell graft to a child with acute myeloid leukemia. Both conserved end residues are part of each CDR3. Fields, in order: CDR3 length, J gene, D gene, clone size, V gene, CDR3 protein, CDR3 DNA. The D gene is left open where the match is weak. Clone sizes are given selectively: once, few, many, or a class where the clone is expanded.

14,TRBJ1-1,NA,NA,TRBV5-1,CASSLPYQDAEAFF,TGCGCCAGCAGCTTGCCGTATCAGGACGCTGAAGCTTTCTTT
14,TRBJ1-6,TRBD1,many,TRBV5-1,CASSLEGQTSPLHF,TGCGCCAGCAGCTTGGAGGGACAGACTTCACCCCTCCACTTT
13,TRBJ2-2,NA,many,TRBV7-9,CASSDWGLGELFF,TGTGCCAGCAGCGACTGGGGGCTCGGGGAGCTGTTTTTT
15,TRBJ1-6,NA,NA,TRBV5-6,CASSATGLGNSPLHF,TGTGCCAGCAGCGCTACAGGGCTTGGGAATTCACCCCTCCACTTT
15,TRBJ2-5,NA,few,TRBV9,CASSVAGREGETQYF,TGTGCCAGCAGCGTAGCCGGCCGCGAGGGAGAGACCCAGTACTTC
14,TRBJ2-1,NA,NA,TRBV10-3,CAVKSDRSYNEQFF,TGTGCCGTCAAGAGTGACAGGAGCTACAATGAGCAGTTCTTC
14,TRBJ1-1,NA,many,TRBV7-2,CASSRGQMNTEAFF,TGTGCCAGCAGCCGGGGACAAATGAACACTGAAGCTTTCTTT
12,TRBJ1-5,NA,many,TRBV29-1,CSVSYSNQPQHF,TGCAGCGTCAGTTATAGCAATCAGCCCCAGCATTTT
16,TRBJ2-7,NA,NA,TRBV5-1,CASSLEGQGKPYEQYF,TGCGCCAGCAGCTTGGAGGGGCAGGGGAAGCCCTACGAGCAGTACTTC
15,TRBJ1-1,NA,many,TRBV20-1,CSARDLNSIFTEAFF,TGCAGTGCTAGAGATCTAAACAGTATCTTCACTGAAGCTTTCTTT
16,TRBJ2-3,TRBD2,NA,TRBV7-2,CASSPSLLAGGDTQYF,TGTGCCAGCAGCCCGTCCTTACTAGCGGGGGGCGATACGCAGTATTTT
16,TRBJ2-1,TRBD2,NA,TRBV24-1,CATSVLLAAGGDEQFF,TGTGCCACCAGTGTTCTGCTAGCGGCTGGGGGGGATGAGCAGTTCTTC
15,TRBJ1-1,NA,few,TRBV7-8,CASSLGRGRFTEAFF,TGTGCCAGCAGCTTAGGCCGGGGGCGCTTCACTGAAGCTTTCTTT
14,TRBJ2-7,NA,many,TRBV29-1,CSVGGTPSSYEQYF,TGCAGCGTCGGCGGGACACCTAGCTCCTACGAGCAGTACTTC
18,TRBJ2-5,TRBD2,NA,TRBV6-4,CARSPEGLAGPPGETQYF,TGTGCCCGCAGTCCCGAGGGTCTAGCGGGCCCACCTGGGGAGACCCAGTACTTC
15,TRBJ2-1,NA,many,TRBV4-3,CASSQERGFYNEQFF,TGCGCCAGCAGCCAAGAAAGAGGCTTCTACAATGAGCAGTTCTTC
16,TRBJ1-5,NA,few,TRBV7-2,CASSSHGAANNQPQHF,TGTGCCAGCAGCTCACACGGCGCAGCAAACAATCAGCCCCAGCATTTT
15,TRBJ1-6,TRBD1,NA,TRBV20-1,CSATPRTGFDSPLHF,TGCAGTGCAACGCCGCGGACAGGGTTCGACTCACCCCTCCACTTT
15,TRBJ2-1,NA,few,TRBV13,CAINTGRSSYNEQFF,TGTGCCATCAACACGGGACGGAGCTCCTACAATGAGCAGTTCTTC
11,TRBJ2-7,NA,NA,TRBV27,CASSYDGQQYF,TGTGCCAGCAGTTATGACGGGCAGCAGTACTTC
13,TRBJ2-1,NA,many,TRBV20-1,CSARNQGDNEQFF,TGCAGTGCTAGAAACCAAGGGGACAATGAGCAGTTCTTC
16,TRBJ2-7,NA,NA,TRBV4-3,CASSQDQAGLGPEQYF,TGCGCCAGCAGCCAAGATCAGGCGGGGCTAGGGCCTGAGCAGTACTTC
15,TRBJ1-2,NA,NA,TRBV6-2/TRBV6-3,CASSYSADSGYGYTF,TGTGCCAGCAGTTACTCGGCAGACAGCGGCTATGGCTACACCTTC
15,TRBJ2-5,TRBD2,few,TRBV28,CASSLLAGAQETQYF,TGTGCCAGCAGTTTACTAGCGGGGGCTCAAGAGACCCAGTACTTC